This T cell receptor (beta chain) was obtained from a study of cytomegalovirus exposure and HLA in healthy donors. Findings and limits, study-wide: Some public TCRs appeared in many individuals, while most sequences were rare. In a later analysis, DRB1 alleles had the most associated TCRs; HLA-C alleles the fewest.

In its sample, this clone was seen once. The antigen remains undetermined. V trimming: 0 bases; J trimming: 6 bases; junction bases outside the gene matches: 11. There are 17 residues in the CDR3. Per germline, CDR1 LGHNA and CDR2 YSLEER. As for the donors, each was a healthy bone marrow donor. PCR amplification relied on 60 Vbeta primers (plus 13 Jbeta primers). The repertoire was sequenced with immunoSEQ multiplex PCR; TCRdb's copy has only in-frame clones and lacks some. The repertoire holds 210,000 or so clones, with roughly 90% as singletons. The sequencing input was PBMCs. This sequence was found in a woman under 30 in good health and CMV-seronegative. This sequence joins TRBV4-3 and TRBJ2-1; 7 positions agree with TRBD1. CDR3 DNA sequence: TGCGCCAGCAGCCAAGATACAAGGGGGCGCGTAGGCAATGAGCAGTTCTTC. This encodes CASSQDTRGRVGNEQFF.